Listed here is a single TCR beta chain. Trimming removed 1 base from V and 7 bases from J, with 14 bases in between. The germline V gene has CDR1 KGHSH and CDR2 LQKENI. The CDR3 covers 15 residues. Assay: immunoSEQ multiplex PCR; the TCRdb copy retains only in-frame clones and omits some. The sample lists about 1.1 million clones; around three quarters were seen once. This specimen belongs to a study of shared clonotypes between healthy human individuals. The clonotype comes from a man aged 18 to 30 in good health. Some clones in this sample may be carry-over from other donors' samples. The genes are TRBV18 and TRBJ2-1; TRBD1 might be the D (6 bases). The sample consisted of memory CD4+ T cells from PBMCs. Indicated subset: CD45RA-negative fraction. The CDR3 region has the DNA TGTGCCAGCTCACCACTGGGCAGGGGCGAGAATGAGCAGTTCTTC. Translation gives CASSPLGRGENEQFF.